This record looks at one TCR beta chain sequence and its context. The antigen remains unidentified. Regarding treatment: roughly 10-day PBMC culture with coronavirus spike peptide pools or control peptides (ViraFEST assay). The CDR3 extends over 15 amino acids. Germline V gene data show CDR1 as SGHTA and CDR2 as FQGTGA. V lost 5 bases and J lost 5; bases outside the gene matches: 10. The data originate from a study of vaccination and CD4 T cells after COVID-19. The Oncomine TCR Beta short-read assay sequenced DNA from cultured CD4+ T cells. The template was genomic DNA from cultured CD4+ T cells. TCRdb re-called the PCR reads with MiXCR, one entry per CDR3 protein. The table lists about 21,000 distinct CDR3 sequences, around 50% of them singletons.

This TCR derives from a human donor who had recovered from COVID-19. The source material was CD4+ T cells from blood, cultured in vitro. The chain carries TRBV7-3 and TRBJ2-5; 8 nucleotides match TRBD1. The CDR3: CASSLGTGQGETQYF. CDR3 bases: TGTGCCAGCAGCCTGGGGACAGGTCAGGGGGAGACCCAGTACTTC.